Below, 16 T cell receptor beta chains from the same sample are listed, as sequenced in a study of regulatory T cells in long-lasting Graves disease. CDR3 regions were amplified by Arm-PCR using iRepertoire HTBI primers to build TCR beta libraries. TCRdb reprocessed the multiplex PCR reads with MiXCR, giving one entry per CDR3 protein. The repertoire includes roughly 400,000 distinct CDR3 sequences, about a fifth of them detected once, and around 21% sits in the top ten. Time point of the sample: persistent/refractory GD, antithyroid drugs over 5 years with positive TRAb. Preparation of the TCR library used RNA extracted from PBMCs. The sample here was peripheral blood mononuclear cells (PBMCs), taken when the disease was refractory, from a patient treated with antithyroid drugs. The receptor set was obtained from a female donor with Graves disease.

The CDR3 bases are TGTGCCAGTAGTACAGGGACAGGGGAGGAGCAGTACTTC. Translating it yields CASSTGTGEEQYF. This chain uses TRBV19 with TRBJ2-7, with 10 bases aligning to TRBD1. CDR3 length equals 13 residues. Per germline, CDR1 LNHDA and CDR2 SQIVND (reference sequence). J gave up 7 bases and V 4 bases, and 4 bases lay outside the gene matches.

This clonotype has ten or more counts. The rearrangement uses TRBV11-2 and TRBJ2-1; D not certain. The CDR3 contains 11 residues. V lost 3 bases and J lost 9, with 6 bases in between. The germline V gene encodes CDR1 SGHAT and CDR2 FQNNGV. The CDR3 sequence: CASSLAVEQFF. The CDR3, as DNA: TGTGCCAGCAGCTTGGCTGTTGAGCAGTTCTTC.

Details on this clonotype: One end of the junction varies from germline; a read error may be responsible. The chain carries TRBV2 and TRBJ2-7; D is undetermined. The length of the CDR3 is 14 residues. Germline V lookup: CDR1 SNHLY, CDR2 FYNNEI. CDR3 sequence: CAGSRAETSYEQYF. DNA of the CDR3: TGTGCCGGCAGCCGGGCAGAGACCTCCTACGAGCAGTACTTC.

This clonotype was counted many times. The CDR3 nucleotides are TGTGCCAGCAGCCATACCGCTACCACCGGGGAGCTGTTTTTT. It codes for CASSHTATTGELFF. This rearrangement joins TRBV3-1 to TRBJ2-2; D not certain. CDR3 size: 14 residues. Per germline, CDR1 LGHDT and CDR2 YNNKEL (reference sequence). V lost 3 bases and J 4 bases, leaving 9 bases between the germline ends.

As concerns this clonotype: This may be a read error: a much more frequent sequence differs by one nucleotide. The chain couples TRBV12-3 or TRBV12-4 to TRBJ2-1, with a weak D call TRBD1 (6 bases). V lost 6 bases and J 10 bases, leaving 19 bases between the germline ends. The length of the CDR3 is 14 residues. In nucleotides, the CDR3 is TGTGCCAGCAGAGGACAGAGCCAATTCTACGAGCAGTTCTTC. Its translation: CASRGQSQFYEQFF.

This chain connects TRBV18 to TRBJ2-5; either TRBD1 or TRBD2 may supply D (5 bases each). The CDR3 spans 14 residues. Trimming took 3 bases from V and 2 from J, leaving 10 bases between them. Germline V CDR1 and CDR2: KGHSH, LQKENI. The CDR3 region is CASSPRDGQETQYF. CDR3 in DNA: TGTGCCAGCTCACCCAGGGACGGACAAGAGACCCAGTACTTC.

Points on this clonotype: A much more abundant neighbour one base away suggests this may be a read error. The chain carries TRBV20-1 and TRBJ2-7, with 12 nucleotides matching TRBD2. The germline CDR1 and CDR2 sequences are DFQATT and SNEGSKA (reference sequence). The CDR3 is made up of 13 amino acids. CDR3 protein: CGAATSGSYEQYF. CDR3 bases: TGCGGTGCCGCGACTAGCGGGAGCTACGAGCAGTACTTC.

This clonotype appeared a few times. J is TRBJ2-7 and V is TRBV29-1, with D perhaps TRBD1 (6 bases). The CDR3 has 13 residues. Per germline, CDR1 SQVTM and CDR2 ANQGSEA. Trimming took 6 bases from V and 0 from J, leaving 12 bases between them. CDR3 nucleotide sequence: TGCAGCGTAGTCGGACAGAGCTCCTACGAGCAGTACTTC. Residues: CSVVGQSSYEQYF.

This clonotype was observed a handful of times. The chain is built from TRBV20-1 and TRBJ2-5; the D call may be TRBD1 or TRBD2 (5 bases each). The V and J ends lost 3 bases and 5 bases respectively, with 19 bases between them. The CDR3 contains 15 residues. Germline CDR1 reads DFQATT; CDR2 reads SNEGSKA (reference sequence). This CDR3 reads CSASGDLSFGETQYF. The CDR3 DNA is TGCAGTGCTAGTGGGGACCTTAGTTTTGGGGAGACCCAGTACTTC.

The chain carries TRBV4-2 and TRBJ2-5; 9 nucleotides match TRBD1. Trimming took 0 bases from V and 3 from J; bases not matched to a gene: 8. Germline V gene data show CDR1 as LGHNA and CDR2 as YNFKEQ. The CDR3 loop spans 17 amino acids. CDR3 nucleotides: TGTGCCAGCAGCCAAGATCCGGCGACAGGGGGGAAAGAGACCCAGTACTTC. Its translation is CASSQDPATGGKETQYF.

This clonotype was observed at least ten times. The chain links TRBV11-2 to TRBJ2-5, with 9 bases that match TRBD1. There are 15 residues in the CDR3. J was trimmed by 3 bases and V by 5 bases; bases with no gene match: 7. CDR1 SGHAT and CDR2 FQNNGV come from the germline V gene. The CDR3 loop is CASSPAGTGKETQYF. The CDR3 DNA reads TGTGCCAGCAGCCCCGCCGGGACAGGGAAAGAGACCCAGTACTTC. Supplemented by reference TRBV11-2 and TRBJ2-5, the full variable domain reads EAGVAQSPRYKIIEKRQSVAFWCNPISGHATLYWYQQILGQGPKLLIQFQNNGVVDDSQLPKDRFSAERLKGVDSTLKIQPAKLEDSAVYLCASSPAGTGKETQYFGPGTRLLVL.

This chain joins TRBV20-1 and TRBJ1-5; D uncertain. The germline gives CDR1 DFQATT, CDR2 SNEGSKA (reference sequence). V was cut by 5 bases and J by 1 base, with 12 bases left in between. The CDR3 spans 14 residues. CDR3 in amino acids: CSAQDPGSNQPQHF. DNA of the CDR3: TGCAGTGCTCAAGACCCGGGGAGCAATCAGCCCCAGCATTTT.

The sample holds a few counts of this clonotype. This chain joins TRBV19 and TRBJ2-2, with TRBD1 identical over 8 bases. J was trimmed by 4 bases and V by 6 bases; bases with no gene match: 4. Germline CDR1 is LNHDA and CDR2 is SQIVND (reference sequence). The CDR3 sequence is 14 residues long. CDR3 nucleotides: TGTGCCAGTAGGAAACAGGGGGTCACCGGGGAGCTGTTTTTT. Amino acid sequence: CASRKQGVTGELFF.

Ten or more counts support this clonotype. This chain uses TRBV29-1 with TRBJ2-7; D remains unclear. Germline V CDR1 and CDR2: SQVTM, ANQGSEA. V lost 4 bases to trimming and J lost 3 bases, with 10 bases between them. The CDR3 loop spans 12 amino acids. CDR3: CSVGQLGYEQYF. The CDR3 coding sequence is TGCAGCGTTGGACAATTAGGCTACGAGCAGTACTTC.

The rearrangement links TRBV30 to TRBJ2-7; 7 nucleotides agree with TRBD1. After removal of 4 bases from V and 2 bases from J, the junction contained 5 bases not matched to a gene. Germline V CDR1 and CDR2: GTSNPN, SVGIG (reference sequence). The CDR3 length is 13 residues. Written as DNA, the CDR3 is TGTGCCTGGACCGGGACAGAAACCTACGAGCAGTACTTC. Its protein product is CAWTGTETYEQYF. The entire variable domain, with the rest obtained from reference TRBV30 and TRBJ2-7, is as follows: SQTIHQWPATLVQPVGSPLSLECTVEGTSNPNLYWYRQAAGRGLQLLFYSVGIGQISSEVPQNLSASRPQDRQFILSSKKLLLSDSGFYLCAWTGTETYEQYFGPGTRLTVT.

This clonotype was detected many times. The gene calls are TRBV3-1 and TRBJ1-4; 7 bases fit TRBD1. There are 15 residues in the CDR3. The ends lost 2 bases at V and 12 bases at J; junction bases unmatched: 12. Germline V gene sequence: CDR1 LGHDT, CDR2 YNNKEL (reference sequence). CDR3 region: CASSQTKIDRDQLFF. As DNA, the CDR3 is TGTGCCAGCAGCCAAACCAAGATCGACAGGGATCAACTGTTTTTT.